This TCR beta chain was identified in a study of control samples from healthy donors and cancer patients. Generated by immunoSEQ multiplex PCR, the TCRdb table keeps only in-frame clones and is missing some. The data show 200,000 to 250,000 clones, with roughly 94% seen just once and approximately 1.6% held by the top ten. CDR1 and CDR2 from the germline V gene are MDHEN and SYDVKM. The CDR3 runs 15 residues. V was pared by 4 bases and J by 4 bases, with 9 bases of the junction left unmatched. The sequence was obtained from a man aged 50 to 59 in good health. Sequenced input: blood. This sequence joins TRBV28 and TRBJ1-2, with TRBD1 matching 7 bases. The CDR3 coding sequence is TGTGCCAGCAGTTCCCCAGCCGGGACAGTCTATGGCTACACCTTC. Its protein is CASSSPAGTVYGYTF.